Presented here are 5 T cell receptor beta chains from one specimen sequenced in a study of blood T cell repertoires in COVID-19. Libraries were prepared by immunoSEQ multiplex PCR; TCRdb keeps only in-frame clonotypes and omits some of them. The sample contains more than 200,000 clones, more than 85% of which appear only once. Sequenced input: peripheral blood. The receptors originated from a middle-aged man with acute or convalescent COVID-19.

The V and J genes are TRBV6-2 or TRBV6-3 and TRBJ1-4; D unresolved. V was trimmed by 2 bases and J by 11 bases, leaving 6 bases between them. Germline V gene data show CDR1 as MNHEY and CDR2 as SVGEGT. The CDR3 consists of 11 residues. The CDR3 spells CASSYHEKLFF. The CDR3, as DNA: TGTGCCAGCAGTTACCACGAGAAACTGTTTTTT.

This sequence joins TRBV3-1 (or the pseudogene TRBV3-2) and TRBJ2-7; a possible D gene is TRBD1 (5 bases). Germline V CDR1 and CDR2: LGHDT, YNNKEL (reference sequence). The CDR3 covers 13 residues. The V end lost 3 bases, the J end lost 6 bases, and 12 bases lay between the germline ends. CDR3 sequence: CASSQPRGSEQYF. The CDR3 DNA follows: TGTGCCAGCAGCCAGCCAAGGGGTAGCGAGCAGTACTTC.

The rearrangement links TRBV7-6 to TRBJ2-3, with D maybe TRBD2 (6 bases). Deletions cut 4 bases from V and 3 bases from J, with 23 bases between. In germline, CDR1 is SGHVS, CDR2 FNYEAQ. The CDR3 spans 18 residues. As DNA, the CDR3 is TGTGCCAGCAGCTCCACCGGAGCCCCGGGAGTCGGAACAGATACGCAGTATTTT. Translating gives CASSSTGAPGVGTDTQYF.

This clone was recorded only once. The chain links TRBV7-9 to TRBJ2-5, with D perhaps matching TRBD2 (7 bases). The CDR3 runs 15 residues. The germline gives CDR1 SEHNR, CDR2 FQNEAQ (reference sequence). Between the trimmed V and J ends, which lost 1 base and 2 bases, there was a span of 11 bases. CDR3 sequence: CASSLVRGPQETQYF. CDR3 nucleotide sequence: TGTGCCAGCAGCTTAGTGCGGGGGCCACAAGAGACCCAGTACTTC.

V usage is TRBV7-6 and J usage is TRBJ2-1; no clear D gene. The CDR3 length is 12 residues. Trimming shortened V by 2 bases and J by 7 bases, and 6 bases separated the two germline ends. From germline, CDR1 is SGHVS and CDR2 FNYEAQ. The CDR3: CASSLPYNEQFF. CDR3 nucleotide sequence: TGTGCCAGCAGCTTACCGTATAATGAGCAGTTCTTC.